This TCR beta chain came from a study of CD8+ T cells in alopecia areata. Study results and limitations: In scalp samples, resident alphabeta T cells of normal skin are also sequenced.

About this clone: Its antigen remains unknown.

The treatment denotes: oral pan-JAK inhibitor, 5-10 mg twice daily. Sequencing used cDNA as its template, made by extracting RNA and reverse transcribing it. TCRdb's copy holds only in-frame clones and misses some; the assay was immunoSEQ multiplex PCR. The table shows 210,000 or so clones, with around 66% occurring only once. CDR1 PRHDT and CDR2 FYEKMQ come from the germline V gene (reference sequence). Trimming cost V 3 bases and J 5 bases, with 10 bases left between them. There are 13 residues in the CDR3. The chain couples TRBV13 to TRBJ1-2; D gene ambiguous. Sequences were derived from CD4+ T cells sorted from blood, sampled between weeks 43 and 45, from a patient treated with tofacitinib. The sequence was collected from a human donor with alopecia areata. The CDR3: CASSLNRVYGYTF. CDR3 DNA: TGTGCCAGCAGCTTGAACAGAGTATATGGCTACACCTTC.